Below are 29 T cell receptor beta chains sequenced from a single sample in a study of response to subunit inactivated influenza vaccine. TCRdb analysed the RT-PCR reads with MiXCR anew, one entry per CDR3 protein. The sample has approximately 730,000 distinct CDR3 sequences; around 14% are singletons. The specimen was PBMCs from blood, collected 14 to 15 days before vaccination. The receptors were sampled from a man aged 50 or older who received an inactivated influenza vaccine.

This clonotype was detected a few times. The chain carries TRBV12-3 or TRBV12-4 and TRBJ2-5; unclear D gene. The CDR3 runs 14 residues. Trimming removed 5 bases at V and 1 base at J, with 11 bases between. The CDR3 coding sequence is TGTGCCAGCAGTAGTGGGATTGGCCAAGAGACCCAGTACTTC. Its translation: CASSSGIGQETQYF.

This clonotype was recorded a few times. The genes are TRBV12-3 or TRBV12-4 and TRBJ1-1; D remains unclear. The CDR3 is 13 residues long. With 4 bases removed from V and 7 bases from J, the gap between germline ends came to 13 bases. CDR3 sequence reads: CASSSGLDFEAFF. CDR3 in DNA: TGTGCCAGCAGTTCTGGTCTGGACTTTGAAGCTTTCTTT.

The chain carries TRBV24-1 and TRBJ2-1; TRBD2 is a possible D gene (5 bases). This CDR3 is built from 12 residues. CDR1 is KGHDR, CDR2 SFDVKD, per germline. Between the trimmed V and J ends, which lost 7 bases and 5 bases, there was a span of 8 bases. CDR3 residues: CATRDGNNEQFF. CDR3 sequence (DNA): TGTGCCACCAGGGACGGGAACAATGAGCAGTTCTTC.

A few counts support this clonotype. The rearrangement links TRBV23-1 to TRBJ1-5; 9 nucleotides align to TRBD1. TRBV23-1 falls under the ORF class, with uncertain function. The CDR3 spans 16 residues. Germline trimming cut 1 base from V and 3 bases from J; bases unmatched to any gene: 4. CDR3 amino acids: CASSQLGQGFNQPQHF. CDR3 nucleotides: TGCGCCAGCAGTCAATTGGGACAGGGATTCAATCAGCCCCAGCATTTT.

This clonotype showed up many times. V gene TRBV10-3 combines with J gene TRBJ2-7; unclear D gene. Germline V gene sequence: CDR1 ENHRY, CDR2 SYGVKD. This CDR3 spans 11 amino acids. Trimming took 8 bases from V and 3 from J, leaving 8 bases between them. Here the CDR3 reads CAISSHYEQYF. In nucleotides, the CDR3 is TGTGCCATCTCAAGCCACTACGAGCAGTACTTC.

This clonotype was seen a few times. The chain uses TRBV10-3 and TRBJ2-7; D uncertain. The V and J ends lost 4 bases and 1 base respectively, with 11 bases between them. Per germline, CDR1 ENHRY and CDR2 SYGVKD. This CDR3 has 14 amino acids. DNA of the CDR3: TGTGCCATCAGTGGGACGGCAGAGTCCTACGAGCAGTACTTC. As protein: CAISGTAESYEQYF.

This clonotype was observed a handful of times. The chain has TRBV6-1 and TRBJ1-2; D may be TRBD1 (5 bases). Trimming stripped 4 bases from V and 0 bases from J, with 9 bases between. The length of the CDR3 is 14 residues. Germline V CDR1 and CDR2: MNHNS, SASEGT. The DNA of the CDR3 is TGTGCCAGCAGTGTGGGGCGGACTAACTATGGCTACACCTTC. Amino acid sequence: CASSVGRTNYGYTF.

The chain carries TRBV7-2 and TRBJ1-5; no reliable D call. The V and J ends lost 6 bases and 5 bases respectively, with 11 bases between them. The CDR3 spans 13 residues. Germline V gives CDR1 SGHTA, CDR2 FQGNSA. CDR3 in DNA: TGTGCCAGCAGTACACAGTCGGATCAGCCCCAGCATTTT. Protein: CASSTQSDQPQHF.

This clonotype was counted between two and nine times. CDR3 nucleotide sequence: TGCAGTGCTCTTCGGCCCTTTAATGAAAAACTGTTTTTT. It codes for CSALRPFNEKLFF. The rearrangement links TRBV20-1 to TRBJ1-4, with no clear D. The CDR3 consists of 13 residues. Germline V lookup: CDR1 DFQATT, CDR2 SNEGSKA (reference sequence). V gave up 5 bases and J gave up 4 bases, with 11 bases separating them.

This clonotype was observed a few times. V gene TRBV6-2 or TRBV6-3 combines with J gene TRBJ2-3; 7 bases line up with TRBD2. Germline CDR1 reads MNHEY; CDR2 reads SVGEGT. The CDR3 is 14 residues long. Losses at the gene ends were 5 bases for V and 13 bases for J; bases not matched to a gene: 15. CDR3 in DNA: TGTGCCAGCAGTCCACTAGCGAGATTTAGCCCGAAGTATTTT. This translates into CASSPLARFSPKYF.

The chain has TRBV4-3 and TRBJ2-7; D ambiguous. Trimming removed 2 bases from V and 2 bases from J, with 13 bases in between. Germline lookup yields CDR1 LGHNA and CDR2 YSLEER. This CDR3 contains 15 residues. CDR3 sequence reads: CASSQLRVPAYEQYF. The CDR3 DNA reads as TGCGCCAGCAGCCAACTAAGGGTTCCGGCCTACGAGCAGTACTTC.

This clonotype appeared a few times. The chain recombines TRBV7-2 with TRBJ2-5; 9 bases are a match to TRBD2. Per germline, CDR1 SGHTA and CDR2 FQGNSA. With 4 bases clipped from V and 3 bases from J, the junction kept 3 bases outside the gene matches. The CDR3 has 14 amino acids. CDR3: CASSSSGRKETQYF. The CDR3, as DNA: TGTGCCAGCAGCTCGAGCGGGAGGAAAGAGACCCAGTACTTC.

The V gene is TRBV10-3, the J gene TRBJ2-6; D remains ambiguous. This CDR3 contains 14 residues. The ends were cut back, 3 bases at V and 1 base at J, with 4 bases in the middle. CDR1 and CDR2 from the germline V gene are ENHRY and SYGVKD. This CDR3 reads CAISDRSGANVLTF. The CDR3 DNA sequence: TGTGCCATCAGTGACAGGTCTGGGGCCAACGTCCTGACTTTC.

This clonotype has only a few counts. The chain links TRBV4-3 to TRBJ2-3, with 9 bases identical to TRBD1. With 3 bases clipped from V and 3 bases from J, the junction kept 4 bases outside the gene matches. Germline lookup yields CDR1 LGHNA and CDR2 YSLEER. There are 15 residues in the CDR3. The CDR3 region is CASSHGDRVTDTQYF. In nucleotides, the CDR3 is TGCGCCAGCAGCCACGGGGACAGGGTAACAGATACGCAGTATTTT.

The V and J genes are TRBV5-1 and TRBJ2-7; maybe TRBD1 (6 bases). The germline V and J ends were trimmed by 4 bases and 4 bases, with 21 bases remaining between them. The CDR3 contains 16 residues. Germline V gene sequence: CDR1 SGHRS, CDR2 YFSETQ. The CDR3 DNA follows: TGCGCCAGCAGCCCGGGACCGGGACATAACCTTTACGAGCAGTACTTC. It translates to CASSPGPGHNLYEQYF.

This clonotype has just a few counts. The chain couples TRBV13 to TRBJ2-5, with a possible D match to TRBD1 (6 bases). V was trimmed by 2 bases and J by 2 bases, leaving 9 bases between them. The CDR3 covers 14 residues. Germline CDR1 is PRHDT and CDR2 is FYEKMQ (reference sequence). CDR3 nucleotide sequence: TGTGCCAGCAGCTTACCAGGGGCTCAAGAGACCCAGTACTTC. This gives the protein CASSLPGAQETQYF.

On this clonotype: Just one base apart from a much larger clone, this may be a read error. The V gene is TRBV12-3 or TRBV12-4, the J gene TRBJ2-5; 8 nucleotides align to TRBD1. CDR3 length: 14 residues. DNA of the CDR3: TGTGTCAGCAGTTTAGCAGGGGGCGGGGAGACCCAGTACTTC. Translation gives CVSSLAGGGETQYF.

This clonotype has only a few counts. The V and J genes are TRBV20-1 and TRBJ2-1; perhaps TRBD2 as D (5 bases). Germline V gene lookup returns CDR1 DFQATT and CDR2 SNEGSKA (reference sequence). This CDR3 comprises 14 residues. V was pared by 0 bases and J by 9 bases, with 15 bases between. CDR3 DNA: TGCAGTGCTAGAGATGGACGGAGAGAGGGTGAGCAGTTCTTC. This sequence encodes CSARDGRREGEQFF.

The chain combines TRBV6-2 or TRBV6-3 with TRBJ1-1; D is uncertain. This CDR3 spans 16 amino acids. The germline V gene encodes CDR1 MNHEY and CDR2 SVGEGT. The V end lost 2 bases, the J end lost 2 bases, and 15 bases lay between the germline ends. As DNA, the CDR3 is TGTGCCAGCAGTTACGCCCCGGGCCGGAATAACACTGAAGCTTTCTTT. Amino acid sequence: CASSYAPGRNNTEAFF.

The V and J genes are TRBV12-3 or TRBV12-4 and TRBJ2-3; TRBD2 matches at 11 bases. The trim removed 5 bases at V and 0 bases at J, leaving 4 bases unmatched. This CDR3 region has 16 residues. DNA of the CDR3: TGTGCCAGCAGTCAGACTAGCGGGGCTAGCACAGATACGCAGTATTTT. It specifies CASSQTSGASTDTQYF.

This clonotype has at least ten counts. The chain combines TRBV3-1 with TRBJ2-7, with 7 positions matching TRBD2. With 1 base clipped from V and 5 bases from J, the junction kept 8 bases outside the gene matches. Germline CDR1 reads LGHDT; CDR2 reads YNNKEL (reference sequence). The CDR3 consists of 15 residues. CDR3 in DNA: TGTGCCAGCAGCCAAGTAGGCGGGGGATGGAACGAGCAGTACTTC. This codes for CASSQVGGGWNEQYF.

CDR3 in amino acids: CASGPGMGHPGFF. CDR3 DNA sequence: TGTGCTAGTGGCCCAGGGATGGGGCACCCTGGGTTCTTC. The chain recombines TRBV12-5 with TRBJ2-1; D is perhaps TRBD1 (5 bases). The CDR3 spans 13 residues. V dropped 6 bases and J dropped 15 bases, with 21 bases sitting between them. In germline, CDR1 is LGHNT, CDR2 FRNRAP.

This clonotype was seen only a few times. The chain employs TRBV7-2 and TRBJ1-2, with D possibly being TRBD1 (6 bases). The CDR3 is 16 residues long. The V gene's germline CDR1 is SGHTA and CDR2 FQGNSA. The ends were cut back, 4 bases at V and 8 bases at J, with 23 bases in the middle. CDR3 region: CASSSFTQGRIGGYTF. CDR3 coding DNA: TGTGCCAGCAGCTCATTTACCCAGGGGCGGATTGGAGGCTACACCTTC.

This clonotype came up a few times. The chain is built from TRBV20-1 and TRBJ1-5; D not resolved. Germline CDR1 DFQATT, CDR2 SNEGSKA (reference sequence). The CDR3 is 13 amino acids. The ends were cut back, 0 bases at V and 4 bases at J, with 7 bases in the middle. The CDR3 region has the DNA TGCAGTGCTAGAGATAACGGGAATCAGCCCCAGCATTTT. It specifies CSARDNGNQPQHF.

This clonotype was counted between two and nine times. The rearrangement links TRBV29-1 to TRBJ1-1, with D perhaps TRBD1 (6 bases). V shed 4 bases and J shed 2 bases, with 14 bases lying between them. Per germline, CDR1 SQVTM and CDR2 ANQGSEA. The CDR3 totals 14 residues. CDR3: CSVAFNRENTEAFF. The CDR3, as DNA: TGCAGCGTTGCCTTCAACAGGGAAAACACTGAAGCTTTCTTT.

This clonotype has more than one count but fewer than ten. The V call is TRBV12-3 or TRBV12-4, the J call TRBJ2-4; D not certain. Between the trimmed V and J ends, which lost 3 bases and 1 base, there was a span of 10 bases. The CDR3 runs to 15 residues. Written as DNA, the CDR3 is TGTGCCAGCAGTTTTTCCAGTGGGGCCAAAAACATTCAGTACTTC. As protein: CASSFSSGAKNIQYF.

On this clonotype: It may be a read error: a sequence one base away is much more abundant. The CDR3 reads CARSRGQFTDTQYF. CDR3 sequence (DNA): TGCGCCAGAAGCCGAGGACAGTTTACAGATACGCAGTATTTT. The chain couples TRBV4-1 to TRBJ2-3, with D possibly being TRBD1 (6 bases). Germline CDR1 reads MGHRA; CDR2 reads YSYEKL. The CDR3 extends over 14 amino acids.

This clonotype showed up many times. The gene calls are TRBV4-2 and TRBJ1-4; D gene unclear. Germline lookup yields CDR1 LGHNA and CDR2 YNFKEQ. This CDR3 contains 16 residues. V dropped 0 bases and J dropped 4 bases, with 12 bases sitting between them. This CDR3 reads CASSQDWAGDNEKLFF. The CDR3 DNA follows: TGTGCCAGCAGCCAAGATTGGGCAGGCGATAATGAAAAACTGTTTTTT.

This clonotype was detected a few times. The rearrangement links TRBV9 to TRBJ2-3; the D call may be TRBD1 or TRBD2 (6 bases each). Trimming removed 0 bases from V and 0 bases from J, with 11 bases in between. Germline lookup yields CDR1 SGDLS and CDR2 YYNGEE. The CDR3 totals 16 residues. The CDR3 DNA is TGTGCCAGCAGCGTAGCGGGGGCACCTAGCACAGATACGCAGTATTTT. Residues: CASSVAGAPSTDTQYF.